The source of this T cell receptor (beta chain) is a study of shared clonotypes between healthy human individuals. Overall study results and limits: Measured sharing among donors was expected to vary with sequencing depth.

Deletions cut 5 bases from V and 6 bases from J, with 22 bases between. Germline V CDR1 and CDR2: SGHTA, FQGNSA. The CDR3 extends over 16 amino acids. Donors were healthy HIV-negative adults without recent acute infections or vaccinations. Adults of Caucasian background living in Nashville, Tennessee made up all donors. Comment on this clone: Antigen: not known.

Data came from immunoSEQ multiplex PCR; TCRdb stores just in-frame clones and leaves some out. The table records 2.5 million or so clones, approximately 92% of them present only once. Sequencing was carried out using naive CD4+ T cells sorted from blood. Subset specified: CD45RA+ positively selected. This sequence was found in a man between 18 and 35 years old in good health. This chain connects TRBV7-2 to TRBJ1-2; D is perhaps TRBD1 (5 bases). The CDR3 loop reads CASSPGTAGLVDGYTF. For the CDR3, the DNA is TGTGCCAGCAGCCCTGGGACCGCGGGTCTAGTGGATGGCTACACCTTC.